The next 18 T cell receptor beta chains were all read from a single sample in a study of blood T cell repertoires in COVID-19. Method: immunoSEQ multiplex PCR; TCRdb's copy keeps in-frame clones and lacks some. Here the sample spans about 26,000 clones, 90% being singletons. Material: peripheral blood. These receptors came from a human donor in a cohort sampled during active COVID-19.

This rearrangement joins TRBV19 to TRBJ1-2; perhaps TRBD1 as D (6 bases). The ends were cut back, 6 bases at V and 7 bases at J, with 15 bases in the middle. The CDR3 is 13 residues long. Germline V lookup: CDR1 LNHDA, CDR2 SQIVND (reference sequence). The CDR3, as DNA: TGTGCCAGTAGCGGACAGTTTATCGGTGGCTACACCTTC. Amino acids: CASSGQFIGGYTF. Combining the CDR3 with reference TRBV19 and TRBJ1-2 gives the whole variable domain DGGITQSPKYLFRKEGQNVTLSCEQNLNHDAMYWYRQDPGQGLRLIYYSQIVNDFQKGDIAEGYSVSREKKESFPLTVTSAQKNPTAFYLCASSGQFIGGYTFGSGTRLTVV.

The chain has TRBV25-1 and TRBJ2-5, with D possibly matching TRBD1 (6 bases). The CDR3 extends over 15 amino acids. The germline gives CDR1 MGHDK, CDR2 SYGVNS. Trimming removed 8 bases at V and 0 bases at J, with 16 bases between. The CDR3 DNA follows: TGTGCCAGCCAACGACAGGACCCGTACCAAGAGACCCAGTACTTC. Protein: CASQRQDPYQETQYF. The complete variable domain, with remaining parts taken from reference TRBV25-1 and TRBJ2-5, reads EADIYQTPRYLVIGTGKKITLECSQTMGHDKMYWYQQDPGMELHLIHYSYGVNSTEKGDLSSESTVSRIRTEHFPLTLESARPSHTSQYLCASQRQDPYQETQYFGPGTRLLVL.

This sequence joins TRBV3-1 (or the pseudogene TRBV3-2) and TRBJ2-7, with 11 bases identical to TRBD2. The germline gives CDR1 LGHDT, CDR2 YNNKEL (reference sequence). Trimming at V came to 10 bases and at J to 3 bases, leaving 14 bases not matched to a gene. CDR3 length: 16 amino acids. The CDR3 nucleotides are TGTGCCATCCGGGACAGCCGACTAGCGGGGCACTACGAGCAGTACTTC. Its translation: CAIRDSRLAGHYEQYF.

V is TRBV7-9 and J is TRBJ2-7, with D tentatively TRBD1 (5 bases). Germline V gives CDR1 SEHNR, CDR2 FQNEAQ (reference sequence). The CDR3 runs 14 residues. V gave up 1 base and J gave up 3 bases, with 10 bases separating them. The CDR3: CASSLGGTGYEQYF. CDR3 coding DNA: TGTGCCAGCAGCTTAGGGGGTACAGGCTACGAGCAGTACTTC.

The V call is TRBV3-1 (or the pseudogene TRBV3-2), the J call TRBJ2-7, with TRBD1 identical over 7 bases. The CDR3 covers 14 residues. The V gene's germline CDR1 is LGHDT and CDR2 YNNKEL (reference sequence). J was trimmed by 2 bases and V by 1 base; bases with no gene match: 2. CDR3 amino acids: CASSQGTGAYEQYF. DNA of the CDR3: TGTGCCAGCAGCCAAGGTACAGGGGCCTACGAGCAGTACTTC.

The genes are TRBV10-3 and TRBJ1-2; 7 bases fit TRBD1. This CDR3 has 15 amino acids. The V and J ends lost 2 bases and 4 bases, in that order; junction bases with no gene match: 7. Germline lookup yields CDR1 ENHRY and CDR2 SYGVKD. The CDR3 nucleotides read TGTGCCATCAGTGAGCCGGGACAGTTCACCTATGGCTACACCTTC. As protein: CAISEPGQFTYGYTF.

V usage is TRBV7-9 and J usage is TRBJ2-1; no firm D call. V shed 6 bases and J shed 9 bases, with 15 bases lying between them. Germline V gene sequence: CDR1 SEHNR, CDR2 FQNEAQ (reference sequence). The CDR3 length is 13 residues. CDR3 DNA: TGTGCCAGCAGGTCAACGGTTGGTGGTGAGCAGTTCTTC. It codes for CASRSTVGGEQFF.

V usage is TRBV4-3 and J usage is TRBJ2-7; TRBD2 agrees at 8 bases. Losses at the gene ends were 3 bases for V and 6 bases for J; bases not matched to a gene: 7. The CDR3 runs to 14 residues. The V gene's germline CDR1 is LGHNA and CDR2 YSLEER. The CDR3 spells CASSQSTSEVEQYF. The CDR3 region has the DNA TGCGCCAGCAGCCAGTCGACTAGCGAGGTCGAGCAGTACTTC.

This clone was observed a few times. V gene TRBV2 combines with J gene TRBJ2-7, with TRBD1 matching over 7 bases. Germline loops: CDR1 SNHLY, CDR2 FYNNEI. V trimming: 5 bases; J trimming: 1 base; junction bases outside the gene matches: 8. This CDR3 region has 15 residues. The CDR3 DNA sequence: TGTGCCAGCAGTTCCGACAGGGTCGGATCCTACGAGCAGTACTTC. This gives the protein CASSSDRVGSYEQYF.

The rearrangement uses TRBV2 and TRBJ1-1, with a weak D call TRBD1 (5 bases). The V gene lost 6 bases and the J gene lost 0 bases, with 14 bases spanning the gap. CDR3 size: 15 residues. Germline CDR1 is SNHLY and CDR2 is FYNNEI. CDR3 in amino acids: CASRTRGGMNTEAFF. CDR3 coding DNA: TGTGCCAGCAGAACGAGGGGAGGGATGAACACTGAAGCTTTCTTT.

There are a few counts of this clone. The chain employs TRBV15 and TRBJ2-7, with TRBD2 matching over 9 bases. This CDR3 contains 15 residues. Germline V gene sequence: CDR1 LNHNV, CDR2 YYDKDF (reference sequence). The ends lost 1 base at V and 3 bases at J; junction bases unmatched: 4. This CDR3 reads CATSRASGGNYEQYF. Here the CDR3 DNA reads TGTGCCACCAGCAGAGCAAGCGGGGGGAACTACGAGCAGTACTTC.

The CDR3 bases are TGTGCCAGCAGCTTGACAATAGGATCCACTGAAGCTTTCTTT. It yields the protein CASSLTIGSTEAFF. The rearrangement uses TRBV11-2 and TRBJ1-1; D gene ambiguous. Germline lookup yields CDR1 SGHAT and CDR2 FQNNGV. This CDR3 contains 14 residues. Trimming left V 3 bases short and J 4 bases short, with 12 bases between. The full variable domain, rest sourced from reference TRBV11-2 and TRBJ1-1, is EAGVAQSPRYKIIEKRQSVAFWCNPISGHATLYWYQQILGQGPKLLIQFQNNGVVDDSQLPKDRFSAERLKGVDSTLKIQPAKLEDSAVYLCASSLTIGSTEAFFGQGTRLTVV.

This clone has more than one count but fewer than ten. The chain links TRBV3-1 (or the pseudogene TRBV3-2) to TRBJ1-5; maybe TRBD1 (5 bases). The length of the CDR3 is 12 residues. V lost 3 bases and J lost 6, with 6 bases in between. The germline V gene has CDR1 LGHDT and CDR2 YNNKEL (reference sequence). CDR3 DNA: TGTGCCAGCAGCCATCAGGGTCAGCCCCAGCATTTT. It is translated as CASSHQGQPQHF.

In nucleotides, the CDR3 is TGTGCCAGCAGCCAAGACTCTTTTGCGGGGGGCCTCCAAGAGACCCAGTACTTC. As protein: CASSQDSFAGGLQETQYF. The chain uses TRBV3-1 (or the pseudogene TRBV3-2) and TRBJ2-5; 8 positions match TRBD2. After removal of 0 bases from V and 1 base from J, the junction contained 10 bases not matched to a gene. Looked up from germline, CDR1 is LGHDT and CDR2 is YNNKEL (reference sequence). The CDR3 spans 18 residues.

The chain combines TRBV15 with TRBJ2-1, with D tentatively TRBD2 (7 bases). The ends were cut back, 1 base at V and 4 bases at J, with 14 bases in the middle. The CDR3 totals 16 residues. Germline-derived CDR1 and CDR2 are LNHNV and YYDKDF (reference sequence). CDR3 sequence reads: CATSRGGGAWYNEQFF. The CDR3 nucleotides read TGTGCCACCAGCAGAGGAGGGGGGGCGTGGTACAATGAGCAGTTCTTC.

The V call is TRBV4-1, the J call TRBJ2-1; the D is unclear. CDR3 size: 12 residues. Germline V gene lookup returns CDR1 MGHRA and CDR2 YSYEKL. Trimming shortened V by 4 bases and J by 8 bases, and 9 bases separated the two germline ends. Written as DNA, the CDR3 is TGCGCCAGCAGCCCCCGGAGCGATGAGCAGTTCTTC. Its protein is CASSPRSDEQFF.

The chain recombines TRBV4-3 with TRBJ2-1; no reliable D call. CDR1 is LGHNA, CDR2 YSLEER, per germline. The CDR3 covers 14 residues. V lost 3 bases and J 6 bases, leaving 12 bases between the germline ends. Here the CDR3 reads CASSQEIASNEQFF. As DNA, the CDR3 is TGCGCCAGCAGCCAGGAAATAGCTTCCAATGAGCAGTTCTTC.

V is TRBV6-6 and J is TRBJ2-7; 7 positions match TRBD2. This CDR3 has 16 amino acids. Losses at the gene ends were 7 bases for V and 4 bases for J; bases not matched to a gene: 16. Germline lookup yields CDR1 MNHNY and CDR2 SVGAGI (reference sequence). The CDR3 loop reads CASKTLGGIRGYEQYF. The CDR3 nucleotides read TGTGCCAGCAAAACCCTGGGGGGGATTAGAGGTTACGAGCAGTACTTC.